The rows below give T cell receptor beta chains drawn from one sample of a study of T-cell reconstitution after alpha-beta-depleted transplantation in children. MiXCR was run by TCRdb on the PCR reads, yielding one entry per CDR3 protein. The table has 900,000 or so distinct CDR3 sequences, around 17% seen once; the top ten hold just under 5%. This material consisted of PBMCs, mostly from graft donor cells, taken 360 days after TCRalphabeta/CD19-depleted stem cell transplant. Receptor source: a male patient under 18 who had a stem cell transplant for acute lymphoblastic leukemia, so the T cells may come from the graft donor. Both conserved end residues are part of each CDR3. A D gene is named only where the DNA matches it firmly. Size is omitted from some rows. Given values are once, few, many or a class for expanded clones.

v_gene: TRBV19; d_gene: TRBD2; abundance: -; j_gene: TRBJ2-2; CDR3aa: CASSIFPPGLAGAIGELFF; CDR3nt: TGTGCCAGTAGTATCTTCCCACCGGGACTAGCGGGAGCAATCGGGGAGCTGTTTTTT
v_gene: TRBV27; d_gene: -; abundance: many; j_gene: TRBJ1-4; CDR3aa: CASSFRGGYEKLFF; CDR3nt: TGTGCCAGCAGTTTTAGGGGGGGCTATGAAAAACTGTTTTTT
v_gene: TRBV20-1; d_gene: -; abundance: -; j_gene: TRBJ2-1; CDR3aa: CSARPPGVAENEQFF; CDR3nt: TGCAGTGCTAGACCGCCAGGGGTAGCCGAGAATGAGCAGTTCTTC
v_gene: TRBV10-3; d_gene: -; abundance: -; j_gene: TRBJ2-3; CDR3aa: CAIKTSTDTQYF; CDR3nt: TGTGCCATCAAGACTAGCACAGATACGCAGTATTTT
v_gene: TRBV29-1; d_gene: TRBD1; abundance: -; j_gene: TRBJ2-7; CDR3aa: CSAYTGGRSSYEQYF; CDR3nt: TGCAGCGCATATACAGGGGGGAGAAGCTCCTACGAGCAGTACTTC
v_gene: TRBV6-1; d_gene: -; abundance: many; j_gene: TRBJ1-2; CDR3aa: CATIVRGPPYGYTF; CDR3nt: TGTGCCACAATTGTACGTGGACCCCCCTATGGCTACACCTTC
v_gene: TRBV9; d_gene: -; abundance: few; j_gene: TRBJ2-2; CDR3aa: CASSGSRWGGAFKNTGELFF; CDR3nt: TGTGCCAGCAGCGGGAGTCGTTGGGGGGGGGCCTTTAAGAACACCGGGGAGCTGTTTTTT
v_gene: TRBV7-8; d_gene: -; abundance: -; j_gene: TRBJ2-4; CDR3aa: CASSIGGVKNIQYF; CDR3nt: TGTGCCAGCAGCATAGGGGGGGTCAAAAACATTCAGTACTTC
v_gene: TRBV5-1; d_gene: -; abundance: many; j_gene: TRBJ1-5; CDR3aa: CASSLDYSNQPQHF; CDR3nt: TGCGCCAGCAGCCTAGATTATAGCAATCAGCCCCAGCATTTT
v_gene: TRBV5-1; d_gene: TRBD2; abundance: many; j_gene: TRBJ2-3; CDR3aa: CASYLTPASGMEDTQYF; CDR3nt: TGCGCCAGCTACCTCACCCCGGCTAGCGGGATGGAAGATACGCAGTATTTT
v_gene: TRBV29-1; d_gene: -; abundance: -; j_gene: TRBJ1-1; CDR3aa: CSVEVMQGTYF; CDR3nt: TGCAGCGTTGAAGTAATGCAGGGCACCTACTTT
v_gene: TRBV11-3; d_gene: -; abundance: few; j_gene: TRBJ2-3; CDR3aa: CASSLGRSGTDTQYF; CDR3nt: TGTGCCAGCAGCTTGGGGCGGTCCGGCACAGATACGCAGTATTTT
v_gene: TRBV24-1; d_gene: -; abundance: many; j_gene: TRBJ2-6; CDR3aa: CATSDLLGHTANVLTF; CDR3nt: TGTGCCACCAGTGATTTACTTGGGCATACGGCCAACGTCCTGACTTTC
v_gene: TRBV19; d_gene: -; abundance: many; j_gene: TRBJ1-5; CDR3aa: CASSIWVSNQPQHF; CDR3nt: TGTGCCAGTAGTATTTGGGTGAGCAATCAGCCCCAGCATTTT
v_gene: TRBV11-3; d_gene: TRBD1; abundance: -; j_gene: TRBJ2-7; CDR3aa: CASSLRTGRSDEQYF; CDR3nt: TGTGCCAGCAGCTTAAGGACAGGGAGATCCGACGAGCAGTACTTC
v_gene: TRBV27; d_gene: TRBD2; abundance: many; j_gene: TRBJ2-1; CDR3aa: CASSLSGTSGYNEQFF; CDR3nt: TGCGCCAGCAGCTTATCGGGGACTAGCGGATACAATGAGCAGTTCTTC